The present entry profiles one T cell receptor (beta chain) with its context. What it binds is not known. This sample was taken from a study of cytomegalovirus exposure and HLA in healthy donors. Whole-study findings and limits: Altogether, around 160 TCR beta chains were recorded as cytomegalovirus-associated. A later analysis reportedly found fewer N-insertions in an Asian-associated ancestry cluster than the approximately 670-donor mean.

PCR employed 60 Vbeta and 13 Jbeta primers. Repertoires were generated with immunoSEQ multiplex PCR, while TCRdb's copy carries only in-frame clones and drops some. Among 150,000 to 200,000 clones listed, about 80% were seen once. CDR3 length equals 16 residues. Germline-derived CDR1 and CDR2 are MNHNY and SVGAGI (reference sequence). V lost 0 bases and J lost 4; bases outside the gene matches: 6. This clonotype originated in a woman in her twenties or thirties in good health and CMV-seropositive. This chain uses TRBV6-6 with TRBJ1-5; 7 bases fit TRBD1. Sequences were obtained from PBMCs. The CDR3 reads CASSYSNDRENQPQHF. In DNA form, the CDR3 reads TGTGCCAGCAGTTACTCTAATGACAGGGAGAATCAGCCCCAGCATTTT.